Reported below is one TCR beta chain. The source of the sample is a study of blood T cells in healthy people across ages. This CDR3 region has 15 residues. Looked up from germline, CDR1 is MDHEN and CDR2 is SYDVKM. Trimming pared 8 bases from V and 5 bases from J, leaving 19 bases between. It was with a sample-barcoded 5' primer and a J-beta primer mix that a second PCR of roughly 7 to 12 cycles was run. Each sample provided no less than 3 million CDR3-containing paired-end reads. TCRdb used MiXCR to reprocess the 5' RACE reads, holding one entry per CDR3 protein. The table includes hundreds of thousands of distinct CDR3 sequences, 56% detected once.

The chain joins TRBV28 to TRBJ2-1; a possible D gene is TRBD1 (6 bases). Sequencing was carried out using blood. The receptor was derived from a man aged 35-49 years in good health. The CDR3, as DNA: TGTGCCAGCCAGAAATATGGCTCAGGGGACAATGAGCAGTTCTTC. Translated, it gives CASQKYGSGDNEQFF.